Detailed here is one T cell receptor (beta chain). The antigen is unknown. The source of the PBMCs was around 9 ml of fresh peripheral blood. Germline V CDR1 and CDR2: MGHRA, YSYEKL. This CDR3 has 16 amino acids. The V gene end was trimmed by 0 bases and the J gene end by 7 bases; junction bases not matched to a gene: 7. The data belong to a study of T cells in Graves' hyperthyroidism and ophthalmopathy. As for the study in general: The blood sample was taken at first diagnosis, before treatment began.

General observations from the study: Researchers found most expanded thyroid clonotypes above 0.001 in blood as well.

RNA transcripts served as the template for amplifying TCR beta CDR3 regions. In the first-round RT-PCR of the TCR CDR3, the HTBI primer set was used. TCRdb fed the multiplex PCR reads into MiXCR, producing one record per CDR3 protein. The data show under 400,000 distinct CDR3 sequences, over 15% seen once. The specimen was blood. The TCR originated in a woman aged 50 to 60 with Graves' hyperthyroidism. The chain couples TRBV4-1 to TRBJ1-4, with 8 positions matching TRBD1. CDR3 nucleotides: TGCGCCAGCAGCCAAGATTGGACAGGGAAAGGTGAAAAACTGTTTTTT. The encoded protein is CASSQDWTGKGEKLFF.